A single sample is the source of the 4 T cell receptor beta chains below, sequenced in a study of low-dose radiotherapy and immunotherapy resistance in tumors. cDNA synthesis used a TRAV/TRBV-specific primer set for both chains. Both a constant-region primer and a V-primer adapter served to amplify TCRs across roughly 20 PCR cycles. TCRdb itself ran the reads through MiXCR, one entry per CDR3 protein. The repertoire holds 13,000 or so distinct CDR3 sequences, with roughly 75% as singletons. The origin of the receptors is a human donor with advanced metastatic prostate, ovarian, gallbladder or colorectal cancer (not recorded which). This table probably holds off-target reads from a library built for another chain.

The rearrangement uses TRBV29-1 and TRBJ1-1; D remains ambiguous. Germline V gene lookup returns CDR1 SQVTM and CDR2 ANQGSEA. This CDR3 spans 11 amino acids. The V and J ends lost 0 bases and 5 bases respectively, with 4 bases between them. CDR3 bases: TGCAGCGTTGAAGATTCAACTGAAGCTTTCTTT. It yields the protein CSVEDSTEAFF.

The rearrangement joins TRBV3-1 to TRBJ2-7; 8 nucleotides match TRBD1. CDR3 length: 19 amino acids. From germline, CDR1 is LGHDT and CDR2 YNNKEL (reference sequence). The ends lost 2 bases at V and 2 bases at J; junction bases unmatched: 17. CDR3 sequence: CASSQRGTGQGLGPYEQYF. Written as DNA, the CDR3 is TGTGCCAGCAGCCAAAGGGGAACTGGACAGGGTTTGGGCCCCTACGAGCAGTACTTC.

The DNA for the CDR3 is TGTGCCAGCACTCGGGACAGAGACAATGAGCAGTTCTTC. Translation gives CASTRDRDNEQFF. The V call is TRBV2, the J call TRBJ2-1; 7 bases line up with TRBD1. The CDR3 contains 13 residues. Germline V lookup: CDR1 SNHLY, CDR2 FYNNEI. The ends lost 7 bases at V and 5 bases at J; junction bases unmatched: 5. Variable domain in full (rest from reference TRBV2 and TRBJ2-1): EPEVTQTPSHQVTQMGQEVILRCVPISNHLYFYWYRQILGQKVEFLVSFYNNEISEKSEIFDDQFSVERPDGSNFTLKIRSTKLEDSAMYFCASTRDRDNEQFFGPGTRLTVL.

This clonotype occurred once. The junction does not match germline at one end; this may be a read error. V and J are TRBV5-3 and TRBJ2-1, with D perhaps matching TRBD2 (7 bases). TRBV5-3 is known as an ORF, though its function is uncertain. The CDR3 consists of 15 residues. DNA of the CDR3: TGTGCCAGCAGCTTAGGGGGGGTGCAGCCCAATGAGCAGTTCTTC. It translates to CASSLGGVQPNEQFF.